A selection of T cell receptor beta chains follows, all from one sample in a study of T cells in localized non-small cell lung cancer. Measured with immunoSEQ multiplex PCR; TCRdb has only the in-frame clones, and not every one. This table has 3,000 to 4,000 clones, about 29% appearing once. Here the sequenced sample was normal lung tissue next to the tumor, taken before any cancer treatment. These receptors originate from a woman aged 35-75 years with stage I lung adenocarcinoma. Both conserved end residues are part of each CDR3. D genes are given only for firm matches. The size entry is marked missing in some rows and otherwise reads once, few, many or a size class.

D | J | size | V | CDR3 | DNA
TRBD2 | TRBJ2-1 | - | TRBV11-3 | CASSPRTSGRAGEQFF | TGTGCCAGCAGCCCCCGGACTAGCGGGAGGGCCGGTGAGCAGTTCTTC
TRBD2 | TRBJ2-7 | - | TRBV15 | CATSREAGWSYEQYF | TGTGCCACCAGCAGGGAAGCGGGATGGTCCTACGAGCAGTACTTC
- | TRBJ1-2 | - | TRBV28 | CASSLTGRGFGYTF | TGTGCCAGCAGTTTAACGGGGCGGGGGTTTGGCTACACCTTC
- | TRBJ2-3 | - | TRBV9 | CASSPEIVWGDTQYF | TGTGCCAGCAGCCCAGAGATAGTGTGGGGAGATACGCAGTATTTT
TRBD1 | TRBJ1-5 | - | TRBV10-2 | CASSESQGAINQPQHF | TGCGCCAGCAGTGAGTCCCAGGGGGCGATCAATCAGCCCCAGCATTTT
- | TRBJ2-1 | - | TRBV19 | CASSPTGVRNEQFF | TGTGCCAGTAGTCCGACGGGAGTTCGGAATGAGCAGTTCTTC
- | TRBJ2-2 | - | TRBV10-2 | CASSERDTGELFF | TGCGCCAGCAGTGAGCGGGACACCGGGGAGCTGTTTTTT
TRBD1 | TRBJ1-1 | once | TRBV5-1 | CASSLVGPGGRDTEAFF | TGCGCCAGCAGCCTTGTAGGACCAGGGGGCCGTGACACTGAAGCTTTCTTT
- | TRBJ1-1 | - | TRBV19 | CASRPLRGARTEAFF | TGTGCCAGTAGACCGCTGAGGGGCGCGAGGACTGAAGCTTTCTTT
- | TRBJ1-5 | - | TRBV18 | CASSRGANQPQHF | TGTGCCAGCTCACGCGGGGCCAATCAGCCCCAGCATTTT
- | TRBJ1-1 | few | TRBV6-8 | CASRGTGKNTEAFF | TGTGCCAGCAGGGGTACAGGGAAGAACACTGAAGCTTTCTTT
- | TRBJ1-5 | medium-sized | TRBV11-3 | CASSLGPGEQPQHF | TGTGCCAGCAGCTTGGGACCAGGGGAGCAGCCCCAGCATTTT
- | TRBJ2-3 | - | TRBV29-1 | CSLTGTAGTDTQYF | TGCAGCCTAACCGGGACGGCAGGAACAGATACGCAGTATTTT
- | TRBJ1-1 | few | TRBV11-3 | CASSLGGVNTEAFF | TGTGCCAGCAGCTTAGGGGGAGTGAACACTGAAGCTTTCTTT
- | TRBJ2-2 | once | TRBV14 | CASSQEEATGTGELFF | TGTGCCAGCAGCCAAGAGGAGGCGACAGGCACCGGGGAGCTGTTTTTT
- | TRBJ2-7 | large | TRBV28 | CASSLDGVEQYF | TGTGCCAGCAGTTTAGACGGGGTTGAGCAGTACTTC
TRBD2 | TRBJ2-1 | - | TRBV14 | CASSQVGLAGEGEQFF | TGTGCCAGCAGCCAAGTGGGACTAGCGGGAGAAGGTGAGCAGTTCTTC
TRBD1 | TRBJ1-1 | - | TRBV11-3 | CASSWTGRMNTEAFF | TGTGCCAGCAGCTGGACAGGGAGGATGAACACTGAAGCTTTCTTT
- | TRBJ2-7 | - | TRBV11-3 | CASSFPSTHGEQYF | TGTGCCAGCAGCTTTCCCTCCACTCACGGCGAGCAGTACTTC
- | TRBJ2-7 | few | TRBV7-2 | CASSQVLGHEQYF | TGTGCCAGCAGCCAAGTTTTAGGGCACGAGCAGTACTTC
- | TRBJ1-3 | - | TRBV28 | CASSFRWAGSGNTIYF | TGTGCCAGCAGTTTCCGATGGGCAGGCTCTGGAAACACCATATATTTT
TRBD2 | TRBJ2-1 | few | TRBV6-8 | CASRSAGTSGTNEQFF | TGTGCCAGCCGTTCCGCCGGGACTAGCGGGACAAATGAGCAGTTCTTC
- | TRBJ2-2 | - | TRBV28 | CASSLESSTGELFF | TGTGCCAGCAGTTTGGAAAGTAGCACCGGGGAGCTGTTTTTT
TRBD1 | TRBJ1-5 | - | TRBV19 | CASSTRTGEEGNQPQHF | TGTGCCAGTAGTACAAGGACAGGGGAGGAGGGCAATCAGCCCCAGCATTTT
TRBD1 | TRBJ2-7 | medium-sized | TRBV6-8 | CASRFTGGSYEQYF | TGTGCCAGCAGATTCACAGGGGGTTCCTACGAGCAGTACTTC
TRBD2 | TRBJ2-1 | - | TRBV11-3 | CASSWTSGRGNEQFF | TGTGCCAGCAGCTGGACTAGCGGGAGAGGGAATGAGCAGTTCTTC
- | TRBJ2-5 | few | TRBV28 | CASSLRQVRQETQYF | TGTGCCAGCAGTTTACGGCAGGTCCGCCAAGAGACCCAGTACTTC
- | TRBJ2-3 | - | TRBV11-3 | CASSLGGGSDTQYF | TGTGCCAGCAGCTTGGGAGGGGGATCAGATACGCAGTATTTT
- | TRBJ1-1 | few | TRBV6-8 | CASSYTNRVRTEAFF | TGTGCCAGCAGTTACACAAACAGGGTGCGAACTGAAGCTTTCTTT
- | TRBJ2-1 | - | TRBV19 | CASSLRTADNEQFF | TGTGCCAGTAGTTTAAGGACAGCGGACAATGAGCAGTTCTTC
- | TRBJ2-1 | - | TRBV19 | CASSSRPSSYNEQFF | TGTGCCAGTAGTTCCCGCCCAAGCTCCTACAATGAGCAGTTCTTC
TRBD2 | TRBJ2-7 | few | TRBV9 | CASSSRETSVGEQYF | TGTGCCAGCAGCTCCCGGGAGACTAGCGTGGGCGAGCAGTACTTC
- | TRBJ2-3 | - | TRBV23-1 | CASSPWPGETQYF | TGCGCCAGCAGCCCTTGGCCCGGAGAGACGCAGTATTTT
- | TRBJ2-2 | - | TRBV9 | CATQRGRIAGELFF | TGTGCCACCCAGAGAGGGAGGATTGCCGGGGAGCTGTTTTTT
TRBD1 | TRBJ1-2 | few | TRBV6-8 | CASTKTGTGRGYTF | TGTGCCAGCACCAAAACCGGGACAGGGCGGGGCTACACCTTC
- | TRBJ2-2 | - | TRBV30 | CAWSRGRESGELFF | TGTGCCTGGAGTAGGGGGCGGGAGTCCGGGGAGCTGTTTTTT
- | TRBJ1-1 | few | TRBV19 | CASSMRAGGTEAFF | TGTGCCAGTAGTATGAGGGCAGGAGGAACTGAAGCTTTCTTT
- | TRBJ2-5 | once | TRBV25-1 | CASSSSTWAQETQYF | TGTGCCAGCAGTTCCTCCACTTGGGCCCAAGAGACCCAGTACTTC
- | TRBJ1-5 | few | TRBV19 | CASSIPGNQPQHF | TGTGCCAGTAGTATTCCTGGCAATCAGCCCCAGCATTTT
TRBD1 | TRBJ1-3 | few | TRBV28 | CASSPIYGTGVGDTIYF | TGTGCCAGCAGTCCTATTTACGGGACAGGGGTCGGGGACACCATATATTTT
TRBD2 | TRBJ2-1 | - | TRBV9 | CASSPKIAGYNEQFF | TGTGCCAGCAGCCCGAAAATAGCGGGCTACAATGAGCAGTTCTTC
TRBD1 | TRBJ1-2 | - | TRBV29-1 | CSVGDRGLGYTF | TGCAGCGTGGGGGACAGGGGGCTTGGCTACACCTTC
TRBD2 | TRBJ2-3 | - | TRBV19 | CASSIGPTSGSRWDTQYF | TGTGCCAGTAGTATAGGCCCGACTAGCGGGAGCCGATGGGATACGCAGTATTTT
TRBD2 | TRBJ2-1 | - | TRBV23-1 | CASSQEREGPEQFF | TGCGCCAGCAGCCAAGAGCGGGAGGGACCTGAGCAGTTCTTC
TRBD1 | TRBJ2-7 | few | TRBV18 | CASSPGTAIYEQYF | TGTGCCAGCTCACCTGGGACAGCGATCTACGAGCAGTACTTC
- | TRBJ2-6 | - | TRBV6-8 | CASSYRGTGANVLTF | TGTGCCAGCAGTTACCGGGGGACCGGGGCCAACGTCCTGACTTTC
- | TRBJ2-7 | large | TRBV19 | CASSIGSTTYEQYF | TGTGCCAGTAGTATAGGGTCGACTACCTACGAGCAGTACTTC
- | TRBJ1-3 | - | TRBV28 | CASSLGAGTLGNTIYF | TGTGCCAGCAGTTTAGGGGCCGGGACCCTTGGAAACACCATATATTTT
- | TRBJ1-2 | few | TRBV6-8 | CASSYSGRALDGYTF | TGTGCCAGCAGTTACTCCGGTAGGGCCTTGGACGGCTACACCTTC
TRBD2 | TRBJ2-2 | - | TRBV18 | CASSPDGRAGTGELFF | TGTGCCAGCTCACCAGACGGGAGGGCCGGCACCGGGGAGCTGTTTTTT
- | TRBJ2-3 | - | TRBV28 | CASGIEGTDTQYF | TGTGCCAGCGGGATAGAGGGCACAGATACGCAGTATTTT
TRBD2 | TRBJ2-3 | - | TRBV28 | CASSYGVAGGHGGQYF | TGTGCCAGCAGTTACGGTGTAGCGGGAGGGCACGGTGGGCAGTATTTT
- | TRBJ2-1 | - | TRBV19 | CASSIGPLELNEQFF | TGTGCCAGTAGTATAGGACCCCTGGAATTGAATGAGCAGTTCTTC
TRBD1 | TRBJ1-4 | few | TRBV11-3 | CASSRIGQGATNEKLFF | TGTGCCAGCAGTCGGATAGGACAGGGGGCAACTAATGAAAAACTGTTTTTT
- | TRBJ2-2 | - | TRBV18 | CASSPEVGPLNTGELFF | TGTGCCAGCTCACCCGAAGTAGGACCGCTGAACACCGGGGAGCTGTTTTTT